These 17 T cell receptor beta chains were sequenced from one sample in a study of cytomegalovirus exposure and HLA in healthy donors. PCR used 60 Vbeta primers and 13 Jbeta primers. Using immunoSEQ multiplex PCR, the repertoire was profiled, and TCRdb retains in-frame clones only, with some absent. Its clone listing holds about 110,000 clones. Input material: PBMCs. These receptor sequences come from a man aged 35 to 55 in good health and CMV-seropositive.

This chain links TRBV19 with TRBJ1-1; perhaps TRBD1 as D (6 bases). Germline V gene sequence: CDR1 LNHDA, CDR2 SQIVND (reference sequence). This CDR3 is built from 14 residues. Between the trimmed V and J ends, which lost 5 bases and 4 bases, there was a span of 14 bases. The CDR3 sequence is CASSVQGVGTEAFF. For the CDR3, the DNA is TGTGCCAGTAGTGTACAGGGAGTGGGCACTGAAGCTTTCTTT.

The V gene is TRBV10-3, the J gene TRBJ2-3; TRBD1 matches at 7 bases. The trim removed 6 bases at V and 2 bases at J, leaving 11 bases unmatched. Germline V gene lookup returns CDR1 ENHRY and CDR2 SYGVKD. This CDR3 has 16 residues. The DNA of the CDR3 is TGTGCCATCAGCCCGACAGGGAATGGTGTCACAGATACGCAGTATTTT. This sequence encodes CAISPTGNGVTDTQYF.

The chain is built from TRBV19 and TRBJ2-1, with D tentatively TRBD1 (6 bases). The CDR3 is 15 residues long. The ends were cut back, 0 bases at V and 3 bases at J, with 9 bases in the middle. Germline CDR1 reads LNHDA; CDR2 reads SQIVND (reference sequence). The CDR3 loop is CASSIEGTNYNEQFF. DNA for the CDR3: TGTGCCAGTAGTATAGAAGGGACAAACTACAATGAGCAGTTCTTC.

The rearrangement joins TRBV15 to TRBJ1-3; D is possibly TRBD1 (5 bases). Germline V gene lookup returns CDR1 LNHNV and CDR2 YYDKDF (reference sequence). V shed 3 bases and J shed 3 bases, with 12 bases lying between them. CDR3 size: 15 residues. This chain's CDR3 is CATSSGKGLGNTIYF. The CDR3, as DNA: TGTGCCACCAGCAGTGGTAAGGGACTTGGAAACACCATATATTTT. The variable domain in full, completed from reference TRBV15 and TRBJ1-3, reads DAMVIQNPRYQVTQFGKPVTLSCSQTLNHNVMYWYQQKSSQAPKLLFHYYDKDFNNEADTPDNFQSRRPNTSFCFLDIRSPGLGDTAMYLCATSSGKGLGNTIYFGEGSWLTVV.

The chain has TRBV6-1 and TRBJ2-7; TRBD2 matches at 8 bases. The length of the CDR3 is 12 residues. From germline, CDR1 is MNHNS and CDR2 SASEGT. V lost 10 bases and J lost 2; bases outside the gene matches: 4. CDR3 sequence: CATQRETYEQYF. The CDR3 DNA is TGTGCCACACAGCGGGAGACCTACGAGCAGTACTTC.

The CDR3 loop reads CASSLQGAEPQHF. The CDR3 bases are TGTGCCAGCAGCCTACAGGGGGCCGAGCCCCAGCATTTT. V gene TRBV2 combines with J gene TRBJ1-5; 9 bases fit TRBD1. This CDR3 region has 13 residues. Trimming cost V 6 bases and J 8 bases; bases outside gene matches: 5. Per germline, CDR1 SNHLY and CDR2 FYNNEI.

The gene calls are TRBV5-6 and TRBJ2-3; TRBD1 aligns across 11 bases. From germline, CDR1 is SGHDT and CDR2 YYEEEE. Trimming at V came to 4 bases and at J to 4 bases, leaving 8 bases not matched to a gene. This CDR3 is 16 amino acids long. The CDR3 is CASSVPGTGGPDTQYF. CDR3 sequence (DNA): TGTGCCAGCAGCGTACCCGGGACAGGGGGACCAGATACGCAGTATTTT.

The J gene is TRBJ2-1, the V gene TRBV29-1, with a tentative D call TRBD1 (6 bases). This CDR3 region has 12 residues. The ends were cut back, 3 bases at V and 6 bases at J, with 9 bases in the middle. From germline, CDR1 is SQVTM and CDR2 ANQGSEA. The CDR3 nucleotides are TGCAGCGTTGACAGGGGTGGCAATGAGCAGTTCTTC. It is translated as CSVDRGGNEQFF.

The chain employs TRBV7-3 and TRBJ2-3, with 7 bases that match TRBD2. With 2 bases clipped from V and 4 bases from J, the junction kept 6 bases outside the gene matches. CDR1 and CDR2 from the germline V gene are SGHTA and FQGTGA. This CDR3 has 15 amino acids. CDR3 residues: CASSLVGGTADTQYF. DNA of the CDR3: TGTGCCAGCAGCTTAGTGGGGGGGACCGCAGATACGCAGTATTTT.

In DNA, the CDR3 is TGCGCCAGCAGTGACTGGCGGGGGAACACCGGGGAGCTGTTTTTT. It is translated as CASSDWRGNTGELFF. The chain employs TRBV10-1 and TRBJ2-2; maybe TRBD2 (6 bases). The germline CDR1 and CDR2 sequences are WNHNN and SYGVQD (reference sequence). The ends were cut back, 3 bases at V and 1 base at J, with 9 bases in the middle. The CDR3 has 15 amino acids.

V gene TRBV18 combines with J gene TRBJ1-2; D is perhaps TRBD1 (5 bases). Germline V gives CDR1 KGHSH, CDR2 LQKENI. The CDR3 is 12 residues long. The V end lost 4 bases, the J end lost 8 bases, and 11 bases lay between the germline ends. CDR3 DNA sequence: TGTGCCAGCTCACTAGGGGCGGAAGGCTACACCTTC. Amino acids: CASSLGAEGYTF.

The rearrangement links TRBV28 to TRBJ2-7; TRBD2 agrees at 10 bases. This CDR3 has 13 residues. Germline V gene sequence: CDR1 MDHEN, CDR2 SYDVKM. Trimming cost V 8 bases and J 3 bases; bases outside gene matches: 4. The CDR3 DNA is TGTGCCAGCTCAAGCGGGAGGGGCTACGAGCAGTACTTC. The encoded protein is CASSSGRGYEQYF.

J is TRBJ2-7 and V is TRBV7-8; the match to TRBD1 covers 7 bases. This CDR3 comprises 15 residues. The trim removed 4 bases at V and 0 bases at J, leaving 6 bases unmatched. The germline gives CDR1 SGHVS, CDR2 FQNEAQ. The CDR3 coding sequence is TGTGCCAGCAGCTCGGGACAGCGGACCTCCTACGAGCAGTACTTC. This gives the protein CASSSGQRTSYEQYF. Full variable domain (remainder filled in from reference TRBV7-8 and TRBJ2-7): GAGVSQSPRYKVAKRGQDVALRCDPISGHVSLFWYQQALGQGPEFLTYFQNEAQLDKSGLPSDRFFAERPEGSVSTLKIQRTQQEDSAVYLCASSSGQRTSYEQYFGPGTRLTVT.

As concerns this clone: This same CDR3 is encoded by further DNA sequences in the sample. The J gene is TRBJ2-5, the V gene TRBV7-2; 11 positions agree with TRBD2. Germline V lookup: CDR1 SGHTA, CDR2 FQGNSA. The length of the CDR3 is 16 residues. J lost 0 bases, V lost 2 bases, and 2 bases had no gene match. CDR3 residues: CASSLRLAGYQETQYF. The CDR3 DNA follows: TGTGCCAGCAGCTTAAGACTAGCGGGGTACCAAGAGACCCAGTACTTC. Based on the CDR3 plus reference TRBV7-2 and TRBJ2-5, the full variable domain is GAGVSQSPSNKVTEKGKDVELRCDPISGHTALYWYRQSLGQGLEFLIYFQGNSAPDKSGLPSDRFSAERTGGSVSTLTIQRTQQEDSAVYLCASSLRLAGYQETQYFGPGTRLLVL.

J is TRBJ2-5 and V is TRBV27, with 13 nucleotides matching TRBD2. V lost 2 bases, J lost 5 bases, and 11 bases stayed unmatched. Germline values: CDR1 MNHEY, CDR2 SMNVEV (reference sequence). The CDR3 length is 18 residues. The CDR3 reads CASSLTSGRAGRRETQYF. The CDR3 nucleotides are TGTGCCAGCAGTTTAACTAGCGGGAGGGCCGGTCGACGGGAGACCCAGTACTTC.

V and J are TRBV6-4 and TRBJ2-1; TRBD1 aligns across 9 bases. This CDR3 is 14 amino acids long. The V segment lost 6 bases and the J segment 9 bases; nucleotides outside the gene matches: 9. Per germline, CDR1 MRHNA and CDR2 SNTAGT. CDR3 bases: TGTGCCAGCAGCGCAGTGGAGGGACAGGGTGAGCAGTTCTTC. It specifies CASSAVEGQGEQFF.

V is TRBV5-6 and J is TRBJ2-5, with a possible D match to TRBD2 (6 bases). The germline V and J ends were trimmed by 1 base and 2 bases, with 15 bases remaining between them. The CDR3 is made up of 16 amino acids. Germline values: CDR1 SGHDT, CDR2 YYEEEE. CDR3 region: CASSLFWASVQETQYF. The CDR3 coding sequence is TGTGCCAGCAGCTTGTTTTGGGCTAGCGTTCAAGAGACCCAGTACTTC.